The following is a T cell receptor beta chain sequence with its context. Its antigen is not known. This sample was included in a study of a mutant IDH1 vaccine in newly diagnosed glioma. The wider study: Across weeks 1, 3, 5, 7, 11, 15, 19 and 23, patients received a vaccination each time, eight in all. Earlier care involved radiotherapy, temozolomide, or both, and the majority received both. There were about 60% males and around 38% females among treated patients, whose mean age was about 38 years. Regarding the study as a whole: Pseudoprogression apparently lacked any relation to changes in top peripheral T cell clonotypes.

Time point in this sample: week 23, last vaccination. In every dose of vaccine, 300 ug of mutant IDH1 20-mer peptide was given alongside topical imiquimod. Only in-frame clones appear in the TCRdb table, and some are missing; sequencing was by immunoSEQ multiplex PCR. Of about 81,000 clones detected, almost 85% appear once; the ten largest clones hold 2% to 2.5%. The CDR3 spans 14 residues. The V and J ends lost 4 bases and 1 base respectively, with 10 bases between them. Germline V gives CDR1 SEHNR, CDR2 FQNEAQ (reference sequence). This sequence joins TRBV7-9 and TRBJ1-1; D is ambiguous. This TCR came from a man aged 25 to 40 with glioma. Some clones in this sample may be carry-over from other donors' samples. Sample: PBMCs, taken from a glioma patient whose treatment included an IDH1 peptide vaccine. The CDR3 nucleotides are TGTGCCAGCAGCTCAGAGAAAGAGAACACTGAAGCTTTCTTT. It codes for CASSSEKENTEAFF. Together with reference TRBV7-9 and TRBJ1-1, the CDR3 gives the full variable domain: DTGVSQNPRHKITKRGQNVTFRCDPISEHNRLYWYRQTLGQGPEFLTYFQNEAQLEKSRLLSDRFSAERPKGSFSTLEIQRTEQGDSAMYLCASSSEKENTEAFFGQGTRLTVV.